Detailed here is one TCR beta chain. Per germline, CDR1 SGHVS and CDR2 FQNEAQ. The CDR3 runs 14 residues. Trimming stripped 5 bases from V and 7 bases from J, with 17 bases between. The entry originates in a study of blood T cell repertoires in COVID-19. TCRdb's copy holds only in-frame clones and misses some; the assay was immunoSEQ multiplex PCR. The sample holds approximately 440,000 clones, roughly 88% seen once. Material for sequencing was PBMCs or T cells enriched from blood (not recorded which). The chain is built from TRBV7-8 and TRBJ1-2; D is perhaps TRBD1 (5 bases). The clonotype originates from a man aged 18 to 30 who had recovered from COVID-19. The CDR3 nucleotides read TGTGCCAGCAGCGCCGGCGGGGGTGTTTCTGGCTACACCTTC. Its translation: CASSAGGGVSGYTF.